Listed below are T cell receptor beta chains from one sample, sequenced in a study of T-cell memory formation after mild COVID-19. From the 5' RACE reads, TCRdb called clonotypes with MiXCR, one entry per CDR3 protein. The sample yields around 390,000 distinct CDR3 sequences, around a sixth seen once. Sequences were obtained from PBMCs or a T cell subset sorted from them (not recorded which). All receptors come from a man younger than 30 who had mild COVID-19 (a few samples of this study predate the infection). Cell type and time point are not known. The CDR3 runs from the conserved cysteine through the conserved F or W. A D gene is named only where the DNA matches it firmly. Clone size appears in some rows only: once, few, many, or a class for an expanded clone.

clone_size	d_call	v_call	j_call	cdr3_aa	cdr3_nt
.	.	TRBV7-3	TRBJ2-2	CASSLTSGGLNTGELFF	TGTGCCAGCAGCTTAACGTCCGGGGGGCTTAACACCGGGGAGCTGTTTTTT
few	.	TRBV5-1	TRBJ2-7	CASSFAETYEQYF	TGCGCCAGCAGCTTTGCAGAGACCTACGAGCAGTACTTC
.	.	TRBV7-9	TRBJ2-6	CASRGQPSGANVLTF	TGTGCCAGCAGAGGACAGCCATCTGGGGCCAACGTCCTGACTTTC
.	.	TRBV2	TRBJ2-5	CASSEFQSAGAQETQYF	TGTGCCAGCAGTGAATTCCAATCGGCGGGCGCACAAGAGACCCAGTACTTC
.	.	TRBV5-1	TRBJ2-1	CASSLGDSHNEQFF	TGCGCCAGCAGCTTGGGGGACTCCCACAATGAGCAGTTCTTC
many	TRBD1	TRBV11-1	TRBJ2-2	CASSSLFQMDRAYTGELFF	TGTGCCAGCAGCTCCCTCTTCCAAATGGACAGGGCCTACACCGGGGAGCTGTTTTTT
.	.	TRBV7-2	TRBJ1-1	CASSSPGLIEAFF	TGTGCCAGCAGCTCACCGGGACTAATTGAAGCTTTCTTT
.	TRBD1	TRBV5-5	TRBJ1-5	CASSFGSGTGDQPQHF	TGTGCCAGCAGCTTCGGATCCGGGACAGGGGATCAGCCCCAGCATTTT
.	TRBD1	TRBV3-1	TRBJ1-2	CASSQEDRAHGYTF	TGTGCCAGCAGCCAAGAAGACAGGGCTCATGGCTACACCTTC
few	.	TRBV6-5	TRBJ2-5	CASSWTDSRETQYF	TGTGCCAGCAGTTGGACGGACTCCCGGGAGACCCAGTACTTC
many	.	TRBV5-1	TRBJ2-3	CASSLDRATDTQYF	TGCGCCAGCAGCTTGGACCGCGCCACAGATACGCAGTATTTT
few	TRBD2	TRBV3-1	TRBJ2-7	CASSPTSGAGYEQYF	TGTGCCAGCAGCCCTACTAGCGGGGCCGGCTACGAGCAGTACTTC
few	.	TRBV7-6	TRBJ1-2	CASSLESDSLYGYTF	TGTGCCAGCAGCTTAGAAAGCGACAGCCTCTATGGCTACACCTTC
few	TRBD1	TRBV18	TRBJ2-3	CASSNRGPTSTDTQYF	TGTGCCAGCTCAAACAGGGGGCCGACTAGCACAGATACGCAGTATTTT
.	.	TRBV27	TRBJ2-3	CASSPRLITSTDTQYF	TGTGCCAGCAGTCCCAGACTTATAACTAGCACAGATACGCAGTATTTT
.	.	TRBV10-2	TRBJ2-2	CASNTQFANTGELFF	TGCGCCAGCAATACTCAGTTCGCGAACACCGGGGAGCTGTTTTTT
few	.	TRBV7-8	TRBJ2-7	CASSQWAEGAYEQYF	TGTGCCAGCAGCCAGTGGGCAGAGGGAGCATACGAGCAGTACTTC
.	.	TRBV29-1	TRBJ2-5	CSVEGTGRETQYF	TGCAGCGTTGAAGGAACGGGGAGAGAGACCCAGTACTTC
few	TRBD1	TRBV6-5	TRBJ1-2	CASSRGQFLIGGYTF	TGTGCCAGCAGTCGGGGACAGTTCCTGATAGGGGGCTACACCTTC
few	.	TRBV4-2	TRBJ2-6	CASSPGAGDGTRSGANVLTF	TGTGCCAGCAGCCCTGGGGCCGGGGACGGGACCCGCTCTGGGGCCAACGTCCTGACTTTC
few	TRBD1	TRBV6-5	TRBJ2-2	CASSWDRDTGELFF	TGTGCCAGCAGTTGGGACAGGGACACCGGGGAGCTGTTTTTT